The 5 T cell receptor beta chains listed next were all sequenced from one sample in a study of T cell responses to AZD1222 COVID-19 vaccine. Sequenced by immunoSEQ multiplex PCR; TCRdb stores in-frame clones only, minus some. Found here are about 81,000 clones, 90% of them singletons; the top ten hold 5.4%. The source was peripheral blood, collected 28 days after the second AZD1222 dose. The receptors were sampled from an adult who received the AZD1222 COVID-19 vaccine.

The CDR3 bases are TGTGCCAGCAGCCTGGACAGGGGATATAATTCACCCCTCCACTTT. Translated: CASSLDRGYNSPLHF. The rearrangement joins TRBV28 to TRBJ1-6; 9 bases are shared with TRBD1. Germline lookup yields CDR1 MDHEN and CDR2 SYDVKM. The CDR3 runs 15 residues. V dropped 6 bases and J dropped 4; count of bases not matched to a gene: 4.

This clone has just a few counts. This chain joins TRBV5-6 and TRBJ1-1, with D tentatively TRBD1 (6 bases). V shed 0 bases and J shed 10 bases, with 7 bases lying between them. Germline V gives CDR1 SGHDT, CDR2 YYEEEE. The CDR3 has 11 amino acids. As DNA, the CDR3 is TGTGCCAGCAGCTTGGAGGGGGTAGCTTTCTTT. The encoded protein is CASSLEGVAFF. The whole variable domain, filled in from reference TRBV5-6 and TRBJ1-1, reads DAGVTQSPTHLIKTRGQQVTLRCSPKSGHDTVSWYQQALGQGPQFIFQYYEEEERQRGNFPDRFSGHQFPNYSSELNVNALLLGDSALYLCASSLEGVAFFGQGTRLTVV.

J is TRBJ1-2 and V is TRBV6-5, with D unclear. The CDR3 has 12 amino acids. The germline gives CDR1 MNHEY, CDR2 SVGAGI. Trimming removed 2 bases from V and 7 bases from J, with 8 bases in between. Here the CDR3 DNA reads TGTGCCAGCAGTTACGGCAGTATTGGCTACACCTTC. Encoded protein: CASSYGSIGYTF.

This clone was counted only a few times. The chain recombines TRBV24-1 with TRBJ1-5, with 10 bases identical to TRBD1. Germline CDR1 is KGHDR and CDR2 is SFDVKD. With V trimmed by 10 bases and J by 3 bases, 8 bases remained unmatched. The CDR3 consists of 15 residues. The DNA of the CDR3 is TGTGCCACTTCCGGACAGGGGGGAAACAATCAGCCCCAGCATTTT. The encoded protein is CATSGQGGNNQPQHF.

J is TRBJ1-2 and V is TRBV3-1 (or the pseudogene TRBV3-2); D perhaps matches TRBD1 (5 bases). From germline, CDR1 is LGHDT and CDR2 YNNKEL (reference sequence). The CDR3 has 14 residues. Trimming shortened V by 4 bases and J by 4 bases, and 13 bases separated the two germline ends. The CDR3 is CASSLGAAFYGYTF. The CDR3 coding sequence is TGTGCCAGCAGCCTAGGGGCTGCTTTCTATGGCTACACCTTC.